This TCR beta chain stems from a study of T cell changes during pregnancy in multiple sclerosis. J was trimmed by 9 bases and V by 2 bases; bases with no gene match: 6. Germline loops: CDR1 SNHLY, CDR2 FYNNEI. This CDR3 spans 15 amino acids. Sequencing used immunoSEQ multiplex PCR; TCRdb keeps in-frame clones, though not all of them. The repertoire holds some 40,000 clones, with 85% to 90% as singletons. This TCR was recovered from a female donor with multiple sclerosis, enrolled in a pregnancy study. The V call is TRBV2, the J call TRBJ2-7, with 14 bases fitting TRBD2. The sequences come from CD4+ T cells from peripheral blood mononuclear cells, collected in the first trimester of pregnancy. For the CDR3, the DNA is TGTGCCAGCAGTGAATTGACTAGCGGGAGGGATTCGCAGTACTTC. It codes for CASSELTSGRDSQYF.